The 15 T cell receptor beta chains given below trace back to one sample, sequenced in a study of radiation and T cells in renal cell carcinoma. The protocol was immunoSEQ multiplex PCR, while the TCRdb copy is restricted to in-frame clones and leaves out a portion. The sample consists of around 120,000 clones, about 81% of them appearing once. Indicated time point: blood 2 weeks post-SBRT. Specified treatment: 15 Gy SBRT to primary tumor, nephrectomy 4 weeks later. The material sequenced was blood, taken from a patient whose treatment included radiotherapy and nephrectomy. These receptors were taken from an older woman with renal cell carcinoma.

The DNA of the CDR3 is TGTGCCTGGAGTACGGGACAGCATAATGAAAAACTGTTTTTT. Protein: CAWSTGQHNEKLFF. The chain combines TRBV30 with TRBJ1-4; TRBD1 matches at 7 bases. The CDR3 length is 14 residues. From germline, CDR1 is GTSNPN and CDR2 SVGIG (reference sequence). The J segment lost 4 bases and the V segment lost 2 bases, leaving 4 bases of the junction unmatched. The entire variable domain, with the rest obtained from reference TRBV30 and TRBJ1-4, is as follows: SQTIHQWPATLVQPVGSPLSLECTVEGTSNPNLYWYRQAAGRGLQLLFYSVGIGQISSEVPQNLSASRPQDRQFILSSKKLLLSDSGFYLCAWSTGQHNEKLFFGSGTQLSVL.

The J gene is TRBJ1-1, the V gene TRBV5-1; weak D call: TRBD1 (6 bases). Trimming removed 4 bases from V and 6 bases from J, with 16 bases in between. CDR1 and CDR2 from the germline V gene are SGHRS and YFSETQ. There are 14 residues in the CDR3. DNA for the CDR3: TGCGCCAGCAGCGACTATATAGGGGGGGCTGAAGCTTTCTTT. This gives the protein CASSDYIGGAEAFF.

The chain uses TRBV21-1 and TRBJ2-7; the table's D gene call, TRBD1, was not cross checked with the DNA. TRBV21-1 is termed a pseudogene. The CDR3 length is 16 residues. CDR3 DNA: TGTGCCAGCACACCCCTCCCCTGGACAACTACCTACGAGCAGTACTTC. Its translation is CASTPLPWTTTYEQYF.

As regards this clone: Mismatch with germline at one junction end may stem from a read error. The gene calls are TRBV7-7 and TRBJ2-5; no clear D gene. The CDR3 loop spans 13 amino acids. Germline CDR1 and CDR2: SSHAT and FNYEAQ (reference sequence). The CDR3 protein is CASSPRFRETQYF. For the CDR3, the DNA is TGTGCTAGCAGCCCTAGATTCCGGGAGACCCAGTACTTC.

This clone was found once. This chain links TRBV15 with TRBJ1-2; 7 bases are shared with TRBD1. The junction had 4 bases not matched to a gene; V was cut back by 3 bases and J by 3 bases. Germline lookup yields CDR1 LNHNV and CDR2 YYDKDF (reference sequence). The CDR3 contains 14 residues. The chain's CDR3 is CATSRGDSHYGYTF. CDR3 DNA sequence: TGTGCCACCAGCAGGGGGGACAGCCACTATGGCTACACCTTC.

CDR3 loop: CASTETRRGEQYF. Here the CDR3 DNA reads TGTGCCAGCACGGAGACTCGCCGTGGGGAGCAGTACTTC. The chain joins TRBV7-2 to TRBJ2-7; no reliable D call. Germline V gene sequence: CDR1 SGHTA, CDR2 FQGNSA. The CDR3 length is 13 residues. Trimming removed 7 bases at V and 7 bases at J, with 17 bases between.

The rearrangement joins TRBV4-3 to TRBJ2-1, with 7 nucleotides matching TRBD2. Per the germline V gene, CDR1 is LGHNA and CDR2 is YSLEER. This CDR3 comprises 15 residues. V shed 0 bases, J shed 9 bases, and the junction held 8 bases outside the gene matches. CDR3 in DNA: TGCGCCAGCAGCCAAGATCTTGGACTAGAGGTTGAGCAGTTCTTC. Its protein product is CASSQDLGLEVEQFF.

The chain is built from TRBV19 and TRBJ1-1; D is perhaps TRBD1 (5 bases). The CDR3 runs 11 residues. The germline V gene encodes CDR1 LNHDA and CDR2 SQIVND (reference sequence). Trimming pared 8 bases from V and 13 bases from J, leaving 17 bases between. CDR3 protein: CASLGWGYGFF. CDR3 DNA: TGTGCCAGTCTCGGGTGGGGGTACGGTTTCTTT.

The genes are TRBV6-5 and TRBJ1-2; 7 bases align to TRBD1. J was trimmed by 3 bases and V by 8 bases; bases with no gene match: 6. From germline, CDR1 is MNHEY and CDR2 SVGAGI. CDR3 length: 13 residues. The CDR3 DNA follows: TGTGCCAGCCGGAGGGGGCTGGACTATGGCTACACCTTC. It codes for CASRRGLDYGYTF.

The rearrangement joins TRBV6-5 to TRBJ1-5; D is unresolved. V shed 9 bases and J shed 0 bases, with 12 bases lying between them. Germline values: CDR1 MNHEY, CDR2 SVGAGI. CDR3 size: 14 residues. CDR3 DNA sequence: TGTGCCAGTAAATTTGGCAATAGCAATCAGCCCCAGCATTTT. Translating it yields CASKFGNSNQPQHF.

DNA for the CDR3: TGTGCCAGCAGTTACAACGTCGTTGGGAATCAGCCCCAGCATTTT. The encoded protein is CASSYNVVGNQPQHF. The chain couples TRBV6-5 to TRBJ1-5, with D uncertain. Germline CDR1 reads MNHEY; CDR2 reads SVGAGI. The CDR3 contains 15 residues. Trimming shortened V by 2 bases and J by 4 bases, and 12 bases separated the two germline ends.

This clone is a singleton in its sample. The rearrangement joins TRBV9 to TRBJ2-5; 8 positions agree with TRBD1. CDR3 length equals 16 residues. Germline-derived CDR1 and CDR2 are SGDLS and YYNGEE. After removal of 0 bases from V and 5 bases from J, the junction contained 9 bases not matched to a gene. CDR3 residues: CASSVDQGAPRETQYF. CDR3 DNA: TGTGCCAGCAGCGTAGATCAGGGGGCGCCCAGGGAGACCCAGTACTTC. The variable domain in full, completed from reference TRBV9 and TRBJ2-5, reads DSGVTQTPKHLITATGQRVTLRCSPRSGDLSVYWYQQSLDQGLQFLIQYYNGEERAKGNILERFSAQQFPDLHSELNLSSLELGDSALYFCASSVDQGAPRETQYFGPGTRLLVL.

This clone appeared once. The V and J genes are TRBV5-4 and TRBJ2-3, with D perhaps given as TRBD1 or TRBD2 (5 bases each). Germline-derived CDR1 and CDR2 are SGHNT and YYREEE (reference sequence). V was shortened by 4 bases and J by 4 bases, with 16 bases between the two germline ends. This CDR3 is built from 15 residues. The CDR3 coding sequence is TGTGCCAGCAGCCGGGACGAGAAGAAGTCAGATACGCAGTATTTT. This gives the protein CASSRDEKKSDTQYF.

The rearrangement uses TRBV9 and TRBJ2-2, with D perhaps given as TRBD1 or TRBD2 (5 bases each). With 3 bases removed from V and 0 bases from J, the gap between germline ends came to 12 bases. This CDR3 has 16 residues. CDR1 and CDR2 (germline): SGDLS, YYNGEE. As DNA, the CDR3 is TGTGCCAGCAGCGACCGGGACGCCGCGAACACCGGGGAGCTGTTTTTT. Residues: CASSDRDAANTGELFF.

The chain joins TRBV28 to TRBJ1-5; TRBD1 might be the D (5 bases). CDR3 length equals 16 residues. The germline gives CDR1 MDHEN, CDR2 SYDVKM. Deletions cut 5 bases from V and 2 bases from J, with 16 bases between. The DNA of the CDR3 is TGTGCCAGCAGTGGAGACAGCGGGCTGGGCAATCAGCCCCAGCATTTT. Encoded protein: CASSGDSGLGNQPQHF.